This T cell receptor beta chain stems from a study of cytomegalovirus exposure and HLA in healthy donors. Study as a whole: An analysis done earlier identified 90 million to 120 million unique TCR beta sequences from roughly 190 million T cells.

V was cut by 7 bases and J by 4 bases, with 11 bases left in between. The length of the CDR3 is 12 residues. Germline CDR1 reads MNHNS; CDR2 reads SASEGT. The PCR ran on 60 Vbeta and 13 Jbeta primers. Profiling relied on immunoSEQ multiplex PCR, and the TCRdb table lists in-frame clones only, not all of them. The sample includes around 160,000 clones, more than 65% of them seen just once. Source material: PBMCs. J is TRBJ2-7 and V is TRBV6-1; D might be TRBD1 (5 bases). This sequence was found in a young man in good health and CMV-seropositive. The CDR3 DNA reads TGTGCCAGCACCCCAGGGATATACGAGCAGTACTTC. This codes for CASTPGIYEQYF.